This T cell receptor beta chain was recorded in a study of cytomegalovirus exposure and HLA in healthy donors. General study findings and limits: There was a cluster of highly shared sequence variants that was likely a sequencing artifact. Earlier findings revealed that most TCR beta V segments proved productive either about 90% or about 30% of the time. In a later analysis, an Asian-associated ancestry cluster reportedly showed fewer N-insertions than the roughly 650-donor mean.

As regards this clone: Its cognate antigen is unknown.

The PCR used 60 Vbeta and 13 Jbeta primers. The protocol was immunoSEQ multiplex PCR, while the TCRdb copy is restricted to in-frame clones and leaves out a portion. The table includes 120,000 or so clones, roughly 80% detected once. The receptor was isolated from a man aged 25 to 40 in good health and CMV-seropositive. Sequenced: PBMCs.

CDR3 in DNA: TGTGCCAGCAGGGACGGAGGTTATGGCTACACCTTC. This translates into CASRDGGYGYTF. V gene TRBV6-6 combines with J gene TRBJ1-2; D uncertain. V lost 6 bases and J 5 bases, leaving 10 bases between the germline ends. Germline loops: CDR1 MNHNY, CDR2 SVGAGI (reference sequence). This CDR3 region has 12 residues.